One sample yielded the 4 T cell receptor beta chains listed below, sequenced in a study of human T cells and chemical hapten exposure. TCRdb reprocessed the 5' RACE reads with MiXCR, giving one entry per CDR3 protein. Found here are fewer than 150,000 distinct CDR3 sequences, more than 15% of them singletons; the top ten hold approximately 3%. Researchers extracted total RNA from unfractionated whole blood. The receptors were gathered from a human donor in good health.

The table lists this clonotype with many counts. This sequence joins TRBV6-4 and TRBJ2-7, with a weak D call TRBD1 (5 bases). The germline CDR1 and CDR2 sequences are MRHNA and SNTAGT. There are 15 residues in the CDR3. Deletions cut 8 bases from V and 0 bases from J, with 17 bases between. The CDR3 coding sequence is TGTGCCAGCCGGCCTCGGTCAGGGTCCTCCTACGAGCAGTACTTC. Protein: CASRPRSGSSYEQYF.

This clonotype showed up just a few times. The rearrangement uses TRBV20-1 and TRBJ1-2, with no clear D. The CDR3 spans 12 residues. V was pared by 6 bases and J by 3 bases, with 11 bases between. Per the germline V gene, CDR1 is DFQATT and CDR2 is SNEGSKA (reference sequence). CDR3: CSAKVGDYGYTF. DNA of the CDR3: TGCAGTGCCAAGGTGGGAGACTATGGCTACACCTTC.

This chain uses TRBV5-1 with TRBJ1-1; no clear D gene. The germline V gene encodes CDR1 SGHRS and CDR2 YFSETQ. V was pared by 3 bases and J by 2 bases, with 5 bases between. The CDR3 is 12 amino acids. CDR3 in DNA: TGCGCCAGCAGCTACGACAACACTGAAGCTTTCTTT. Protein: CASSYDNTEAFF.

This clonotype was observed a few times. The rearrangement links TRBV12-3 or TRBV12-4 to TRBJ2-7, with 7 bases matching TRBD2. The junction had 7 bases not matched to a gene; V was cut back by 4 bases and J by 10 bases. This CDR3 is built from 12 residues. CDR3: CASSSAAGAQYF. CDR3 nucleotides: TGTGCCAGCAGTTCAGCGGCGGGAGCCCAGTACTTC.